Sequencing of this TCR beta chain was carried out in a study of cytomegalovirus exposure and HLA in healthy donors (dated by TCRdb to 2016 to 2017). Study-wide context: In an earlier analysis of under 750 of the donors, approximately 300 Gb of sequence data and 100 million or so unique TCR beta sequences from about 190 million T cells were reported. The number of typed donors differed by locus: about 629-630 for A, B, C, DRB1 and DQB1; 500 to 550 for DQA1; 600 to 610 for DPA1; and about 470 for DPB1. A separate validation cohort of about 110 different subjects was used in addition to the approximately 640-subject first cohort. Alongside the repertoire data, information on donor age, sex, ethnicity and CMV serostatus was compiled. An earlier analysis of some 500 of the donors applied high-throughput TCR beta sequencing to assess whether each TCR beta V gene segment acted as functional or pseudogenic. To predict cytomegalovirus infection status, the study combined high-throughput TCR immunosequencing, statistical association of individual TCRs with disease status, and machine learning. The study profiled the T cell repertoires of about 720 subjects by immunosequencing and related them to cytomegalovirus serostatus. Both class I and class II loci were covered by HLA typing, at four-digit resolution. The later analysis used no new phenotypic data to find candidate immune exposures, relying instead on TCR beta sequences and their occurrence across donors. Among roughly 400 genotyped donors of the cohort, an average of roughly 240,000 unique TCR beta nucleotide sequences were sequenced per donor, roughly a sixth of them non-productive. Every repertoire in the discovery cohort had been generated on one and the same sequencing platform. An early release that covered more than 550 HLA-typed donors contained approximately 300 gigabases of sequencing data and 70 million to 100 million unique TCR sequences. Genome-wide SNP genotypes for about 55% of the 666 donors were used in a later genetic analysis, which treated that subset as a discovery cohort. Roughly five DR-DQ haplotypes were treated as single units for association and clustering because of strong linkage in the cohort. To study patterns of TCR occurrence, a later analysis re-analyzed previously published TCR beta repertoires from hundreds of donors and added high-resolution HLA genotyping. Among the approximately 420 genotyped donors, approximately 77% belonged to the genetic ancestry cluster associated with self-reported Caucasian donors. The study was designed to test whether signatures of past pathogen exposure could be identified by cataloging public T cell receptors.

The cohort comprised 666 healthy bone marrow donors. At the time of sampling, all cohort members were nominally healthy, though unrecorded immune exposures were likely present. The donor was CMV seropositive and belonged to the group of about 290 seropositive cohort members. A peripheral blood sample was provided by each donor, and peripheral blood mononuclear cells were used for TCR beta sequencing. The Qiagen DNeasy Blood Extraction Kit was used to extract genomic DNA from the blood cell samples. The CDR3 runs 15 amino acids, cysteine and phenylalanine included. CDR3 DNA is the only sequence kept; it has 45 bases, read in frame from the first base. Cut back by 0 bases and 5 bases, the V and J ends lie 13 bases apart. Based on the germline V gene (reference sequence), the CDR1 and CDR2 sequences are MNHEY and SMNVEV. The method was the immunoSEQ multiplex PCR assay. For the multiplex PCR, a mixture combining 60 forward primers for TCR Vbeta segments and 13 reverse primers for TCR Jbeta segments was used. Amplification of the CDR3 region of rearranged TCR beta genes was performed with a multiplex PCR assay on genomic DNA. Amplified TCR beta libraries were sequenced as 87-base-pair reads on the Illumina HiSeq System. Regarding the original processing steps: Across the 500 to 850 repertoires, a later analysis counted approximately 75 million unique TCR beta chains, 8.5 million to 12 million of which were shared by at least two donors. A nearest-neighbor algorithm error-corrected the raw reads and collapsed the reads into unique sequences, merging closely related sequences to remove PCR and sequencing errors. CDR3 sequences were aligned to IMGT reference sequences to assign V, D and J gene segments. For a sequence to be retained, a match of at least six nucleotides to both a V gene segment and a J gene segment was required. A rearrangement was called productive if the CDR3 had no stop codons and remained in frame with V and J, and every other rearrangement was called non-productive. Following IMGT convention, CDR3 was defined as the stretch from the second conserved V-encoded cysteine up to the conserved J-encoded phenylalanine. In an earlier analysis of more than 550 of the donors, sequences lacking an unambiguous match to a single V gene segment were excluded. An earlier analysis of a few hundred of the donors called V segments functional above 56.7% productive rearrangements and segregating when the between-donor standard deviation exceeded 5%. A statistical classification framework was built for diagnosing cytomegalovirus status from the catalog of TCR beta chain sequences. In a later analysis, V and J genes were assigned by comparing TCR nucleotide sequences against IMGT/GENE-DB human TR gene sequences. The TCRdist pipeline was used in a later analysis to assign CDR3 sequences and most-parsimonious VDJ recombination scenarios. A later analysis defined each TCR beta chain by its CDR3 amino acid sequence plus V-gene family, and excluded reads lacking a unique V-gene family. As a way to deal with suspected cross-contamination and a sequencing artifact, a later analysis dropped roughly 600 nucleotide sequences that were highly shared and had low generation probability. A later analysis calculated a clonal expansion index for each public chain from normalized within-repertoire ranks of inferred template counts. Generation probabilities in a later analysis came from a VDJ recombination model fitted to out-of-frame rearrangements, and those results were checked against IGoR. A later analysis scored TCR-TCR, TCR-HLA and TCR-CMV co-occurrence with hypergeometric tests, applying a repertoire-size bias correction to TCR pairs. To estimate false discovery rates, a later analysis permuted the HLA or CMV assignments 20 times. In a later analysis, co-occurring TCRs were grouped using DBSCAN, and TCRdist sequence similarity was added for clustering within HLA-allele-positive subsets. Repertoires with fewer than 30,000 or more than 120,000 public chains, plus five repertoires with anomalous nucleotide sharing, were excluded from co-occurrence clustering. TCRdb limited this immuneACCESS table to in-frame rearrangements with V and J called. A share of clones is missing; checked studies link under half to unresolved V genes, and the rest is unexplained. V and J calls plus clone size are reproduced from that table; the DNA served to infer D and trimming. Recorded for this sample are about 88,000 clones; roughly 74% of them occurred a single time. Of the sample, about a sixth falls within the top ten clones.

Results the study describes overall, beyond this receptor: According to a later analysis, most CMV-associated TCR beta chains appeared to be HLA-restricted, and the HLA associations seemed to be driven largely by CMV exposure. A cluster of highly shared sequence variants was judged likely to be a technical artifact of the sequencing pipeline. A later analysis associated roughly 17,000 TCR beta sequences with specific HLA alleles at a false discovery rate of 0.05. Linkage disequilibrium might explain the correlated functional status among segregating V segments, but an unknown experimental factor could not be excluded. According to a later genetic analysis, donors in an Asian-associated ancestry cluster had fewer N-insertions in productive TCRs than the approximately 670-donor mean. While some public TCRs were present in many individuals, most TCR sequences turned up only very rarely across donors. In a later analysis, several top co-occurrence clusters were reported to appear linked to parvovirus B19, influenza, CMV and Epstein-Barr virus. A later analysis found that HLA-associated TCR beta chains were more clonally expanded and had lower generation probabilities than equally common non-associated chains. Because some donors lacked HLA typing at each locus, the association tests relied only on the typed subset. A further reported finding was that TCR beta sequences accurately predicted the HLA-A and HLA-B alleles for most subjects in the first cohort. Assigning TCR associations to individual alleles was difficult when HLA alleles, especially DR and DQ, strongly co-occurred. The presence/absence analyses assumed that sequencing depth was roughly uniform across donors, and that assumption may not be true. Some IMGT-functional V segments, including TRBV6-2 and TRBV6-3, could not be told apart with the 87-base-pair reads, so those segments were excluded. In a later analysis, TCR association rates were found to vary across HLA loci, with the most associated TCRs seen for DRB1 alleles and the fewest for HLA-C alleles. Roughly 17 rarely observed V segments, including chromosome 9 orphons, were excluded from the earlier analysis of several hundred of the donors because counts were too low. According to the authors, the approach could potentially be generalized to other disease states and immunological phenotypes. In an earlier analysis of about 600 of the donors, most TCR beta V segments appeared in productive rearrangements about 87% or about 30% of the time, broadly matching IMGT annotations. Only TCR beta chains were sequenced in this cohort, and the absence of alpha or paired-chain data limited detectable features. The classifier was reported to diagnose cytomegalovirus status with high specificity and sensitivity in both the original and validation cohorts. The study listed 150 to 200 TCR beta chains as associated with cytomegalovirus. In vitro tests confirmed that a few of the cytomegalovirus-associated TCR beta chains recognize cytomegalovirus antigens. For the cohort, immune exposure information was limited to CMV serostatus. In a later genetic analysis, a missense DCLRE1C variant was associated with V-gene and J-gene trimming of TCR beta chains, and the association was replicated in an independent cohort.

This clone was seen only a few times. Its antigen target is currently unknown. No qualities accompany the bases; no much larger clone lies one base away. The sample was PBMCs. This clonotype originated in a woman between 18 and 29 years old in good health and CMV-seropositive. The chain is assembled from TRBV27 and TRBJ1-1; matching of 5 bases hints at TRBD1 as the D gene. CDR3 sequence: CASSLSFGGDTEAFF. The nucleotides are TGTGCCAGCAGTTTATCGTTCGGGGGTGATACTGAAGCTTTCTTT.